Sequencing of this TCR beta chain was carried out in a study of identical twins. Study findings and constraints: Findings came from cross-sectional statistics, without long-term follow-up of donors.

Template switching (which added a universal primer site) was used, and cDNA carried unique molecular identifiers. Each CDR3 protein gets one entry after TCRdb re-called the 5' RACE reads with MiXCR. Of some 500,000 distinct CDR3 sequences listed, less than 25% are singletons. A word on this clonotype: Its cognate antigen is unknown.

Trimming left V 6 bases short and J 5 bases short, with 7 bases between. Germline values: CDR1 MNHEY, CDR2 SVGEGT. The CDR3 length is 11 residues. The data also belong to a second study, concerning T cells expressing NK-cell markers. That paper notes: Dominant NKG2C+ clonotype frequencies of roughly 1.0-7.0% of CD8+ T cells were measured in 5 or 6 donors.

This chain connects TRBV6-2 or TRBV6-3 to TRBJ2-5, with a weak D call TRBD1 (5 bases). This TCR derives from a woman aged 18-30 years in good health. Material: CD4+ T cells sorted from blood. CDR3 DNA sequence: TGTGCCAGCAGAGGGGTGGAGACCCAGTACTTC. Encoded protein: CASRGVETQYF.